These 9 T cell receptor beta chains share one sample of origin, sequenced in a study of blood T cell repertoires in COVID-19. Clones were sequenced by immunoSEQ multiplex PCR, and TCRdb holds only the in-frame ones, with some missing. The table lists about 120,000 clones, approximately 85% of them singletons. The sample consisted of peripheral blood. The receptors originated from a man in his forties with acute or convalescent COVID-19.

CDR3 coding DNA: TGTGCCAGCAGTTTTTTGACAGGGGATGAAAAACTGTTTTTT. It codes for CASSFLTGDEKLFF. The chain is built from TRBV2 and TRBJ1-4; 8 nucleotides agree with TRBD1. Germline V gene sequence: CDR1 SNHLY, CDR2 FYNNEI. The CDR3 covers 14 residues. With V trimmed by 5 bases and J by 6 bases, 5 bases remained unmatched.

CDR3 in amino acids: CASSETRQGNQPQHF. CDR3 bases: TGTGCCAGCAGTGAAACAAGACAGGGGAATCAGCCCCAGCATTTT. V gene TRBV6-1 combines with J gene TRBJ1-5; 8 nucleotides align to TRBD1. The length of the CDR3 is 15 residues. CDR1 and CDR2 (germline): MNHNS, SASEGT. V was clipped by 2 bases and J by 4 bases; unmatched bases: 4.

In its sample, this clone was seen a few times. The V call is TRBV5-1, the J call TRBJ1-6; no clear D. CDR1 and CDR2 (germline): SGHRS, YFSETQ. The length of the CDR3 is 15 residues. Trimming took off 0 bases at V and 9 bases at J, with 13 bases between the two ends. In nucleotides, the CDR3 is TGCGCCAGCAGCTTGGGAGCTGATAGTGGTTCACCCCTCCACTTT. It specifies CASSLGADSGSPLHF.

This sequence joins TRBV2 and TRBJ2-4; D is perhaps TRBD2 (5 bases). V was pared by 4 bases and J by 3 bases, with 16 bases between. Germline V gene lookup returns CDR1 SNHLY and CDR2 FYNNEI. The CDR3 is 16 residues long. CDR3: CASSVRALGGKNIQYF. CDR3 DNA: TGTGCCAGCAGTGTTAGAGCACTCGGAGGCAAAAACATTCAGTACTTC.

As DNA, the CDR3 is TGCAGCGTGAGCGGGGGGTCCCTCTCCTACGAGCAGTACTTC. This translates into CSVSGGSLSYEQYF. The chain combines TRBV29-1 with TRBJ2-7; 9 bases map to TRBD2. Trimming removed 6 bases from V and 0 bases from J; junction bases left unmatched: 6. The CDR3 loop spans 14 amino acids. Germline CDR1 is SQVTM and CDR2 is ANQGSEA.

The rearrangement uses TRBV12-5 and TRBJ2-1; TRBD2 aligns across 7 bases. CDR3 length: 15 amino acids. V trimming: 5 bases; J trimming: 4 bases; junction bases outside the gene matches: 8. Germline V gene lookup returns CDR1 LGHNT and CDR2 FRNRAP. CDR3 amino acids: CASGPPGRAYNEQFF. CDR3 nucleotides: TGTGCTAGTGGTCCGCCGGGGAGGGCTTACAATGAGCAGTTCTTC.

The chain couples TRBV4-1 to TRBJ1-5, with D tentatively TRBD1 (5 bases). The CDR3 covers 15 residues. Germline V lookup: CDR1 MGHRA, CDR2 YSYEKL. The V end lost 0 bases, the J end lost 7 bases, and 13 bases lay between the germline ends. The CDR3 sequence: CASSQDSGRAQPQHF. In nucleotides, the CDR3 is TGCGCCAGCAGCCAAGATAGTGGCAGGGCCCAGCCCCAGCATTTT.

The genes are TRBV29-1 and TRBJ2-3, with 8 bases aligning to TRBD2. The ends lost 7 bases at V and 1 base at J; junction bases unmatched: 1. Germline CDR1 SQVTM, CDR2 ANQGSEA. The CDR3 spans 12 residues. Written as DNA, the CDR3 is TGCAGCGCGCGGGGGGGCACAGATACGCAGTATTTT. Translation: CSARGGTDTQYF.

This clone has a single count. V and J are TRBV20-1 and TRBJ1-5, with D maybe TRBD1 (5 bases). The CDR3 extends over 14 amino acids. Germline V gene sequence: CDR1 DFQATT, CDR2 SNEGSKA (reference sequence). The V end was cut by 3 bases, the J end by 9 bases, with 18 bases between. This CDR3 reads CSASEQGGHLPQHF. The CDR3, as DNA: TGCAGTGCTAGTGAGCAGGGAGGGCACCTGCCCCAGCATTTT.